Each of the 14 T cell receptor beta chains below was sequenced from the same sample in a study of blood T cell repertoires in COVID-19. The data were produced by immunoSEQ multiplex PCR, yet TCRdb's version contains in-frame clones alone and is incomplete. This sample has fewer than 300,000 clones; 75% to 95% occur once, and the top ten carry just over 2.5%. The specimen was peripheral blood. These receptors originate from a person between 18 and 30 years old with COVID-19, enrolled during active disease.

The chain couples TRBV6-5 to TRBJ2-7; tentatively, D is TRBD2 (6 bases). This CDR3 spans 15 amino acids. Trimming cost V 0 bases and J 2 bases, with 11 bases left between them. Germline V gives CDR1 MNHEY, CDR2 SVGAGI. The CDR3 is CASSYSGGYTYEQYF. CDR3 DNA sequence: TGTGCCAGCAGTTACTCCGGAGGGTACACCTACGAGCAGTACTTC.

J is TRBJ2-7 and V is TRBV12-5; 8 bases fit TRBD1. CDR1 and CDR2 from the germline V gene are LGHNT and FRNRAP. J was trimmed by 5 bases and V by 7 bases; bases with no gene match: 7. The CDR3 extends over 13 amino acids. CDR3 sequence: CASARDRWNEQYF. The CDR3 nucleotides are TGTGCTAGTGCTAGGGACAGGTGGAACGAGCAGTACTTC.

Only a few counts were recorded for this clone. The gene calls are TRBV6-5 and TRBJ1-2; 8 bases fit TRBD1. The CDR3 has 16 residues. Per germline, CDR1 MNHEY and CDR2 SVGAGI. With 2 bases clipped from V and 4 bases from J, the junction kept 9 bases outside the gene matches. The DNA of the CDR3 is TGTGCCAGCAGTTACACTAGACAGGGGTGGGCCTATGGCTACACCTTC. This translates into CASSYTRQGWAYGYTF.

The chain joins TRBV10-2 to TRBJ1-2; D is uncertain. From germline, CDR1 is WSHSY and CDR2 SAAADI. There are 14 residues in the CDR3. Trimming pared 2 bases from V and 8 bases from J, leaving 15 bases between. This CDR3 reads CASSENGGSRGYTF. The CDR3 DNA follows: TGCGCCAGCAGTGAGAATGGAGGGTCGCGCGGCTACACCTTC.

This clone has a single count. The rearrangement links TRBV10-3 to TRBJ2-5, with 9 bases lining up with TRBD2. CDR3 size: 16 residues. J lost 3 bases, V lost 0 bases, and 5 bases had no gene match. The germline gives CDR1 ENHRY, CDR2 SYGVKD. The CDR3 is CAISESLGLAEETQYF. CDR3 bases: TGTGCCATCAGTGAGTCGTTGGGACTAGCTGAAGAGACCCAGTACTTC.

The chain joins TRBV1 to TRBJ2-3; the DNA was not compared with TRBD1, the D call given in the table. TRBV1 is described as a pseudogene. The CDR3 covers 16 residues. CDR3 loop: CTSSQEGDREADTQYF. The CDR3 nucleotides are TGCACCAGCAGCCAAGAGGGAGACAGGGAGGCAGATACGCAGTATTTT.

For the CDR3, the DNA is TGTGCCAGCAGCGCGAATTATGGCTACACCTTC. This codes for CASSANYGYTF. The rearrangement joins TRBV7-8 to TRBJ1-2, with D hard to call. Trimming removed 5 bases at V and 5 bases at J, with 6 bases between. This CDR3 contains 11 residues. Germline loops: CDR1 SGHVS, CDR2 FQNEAQ.

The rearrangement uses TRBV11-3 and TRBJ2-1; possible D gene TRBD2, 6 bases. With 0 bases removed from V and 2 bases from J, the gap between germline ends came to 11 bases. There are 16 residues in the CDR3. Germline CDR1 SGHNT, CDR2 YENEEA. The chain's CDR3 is CASSLEGGNPYNEQFF. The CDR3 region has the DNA TGTGCCAGCAGCTTAGAAGGCGGGAACCCCTACAATGAGCAGTTCTTC.

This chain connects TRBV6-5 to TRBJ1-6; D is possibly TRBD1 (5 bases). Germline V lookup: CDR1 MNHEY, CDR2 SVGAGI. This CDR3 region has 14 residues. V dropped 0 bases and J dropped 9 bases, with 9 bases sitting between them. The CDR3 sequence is CASSYSGTVSPLHF. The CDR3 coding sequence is TGTGCCAGCAGTTACTCCGGGACTGTTTCACCCCTCCACTTT.

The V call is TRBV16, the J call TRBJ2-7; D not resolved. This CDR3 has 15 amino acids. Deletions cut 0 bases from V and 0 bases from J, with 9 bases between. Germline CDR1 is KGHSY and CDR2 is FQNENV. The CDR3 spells CASSQSLESSYEQYF. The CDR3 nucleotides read TGTGCCAGCAGCCAATCGTTAGAGAGCTCCTACGAGCAGTACTTC.

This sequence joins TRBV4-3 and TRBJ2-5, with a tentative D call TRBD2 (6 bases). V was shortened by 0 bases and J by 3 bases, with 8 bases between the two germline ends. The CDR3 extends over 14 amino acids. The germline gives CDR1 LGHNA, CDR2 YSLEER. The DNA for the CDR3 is TGCGCCAGCAGCCAAGAATGGGGGGAAGAGACCCAGTACTTC. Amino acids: CASSQEWGEETQYF.

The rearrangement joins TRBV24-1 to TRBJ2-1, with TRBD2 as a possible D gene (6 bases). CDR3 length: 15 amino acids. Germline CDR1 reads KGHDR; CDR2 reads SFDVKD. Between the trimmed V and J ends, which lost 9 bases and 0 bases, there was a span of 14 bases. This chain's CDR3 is CATSGLPSSYNEQFF. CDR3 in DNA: TGTGCCACCTCGGGACTGCCCTCCTCCTACAATGAGCAGTTCTTC.

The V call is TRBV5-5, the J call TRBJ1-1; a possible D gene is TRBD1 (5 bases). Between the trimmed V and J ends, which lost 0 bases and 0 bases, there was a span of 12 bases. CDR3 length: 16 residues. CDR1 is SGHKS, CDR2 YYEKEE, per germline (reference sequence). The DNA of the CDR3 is TGTGCCAGCAGCTTGGCAGGGTTGTTAATGAACACTGAAGCTTTCTTT. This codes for CASSLAGLLMNTEAFF.

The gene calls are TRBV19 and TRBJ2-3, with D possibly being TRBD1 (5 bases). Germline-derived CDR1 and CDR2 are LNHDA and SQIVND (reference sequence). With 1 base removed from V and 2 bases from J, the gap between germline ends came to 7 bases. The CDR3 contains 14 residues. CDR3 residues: CASSIGQLTDTQYF. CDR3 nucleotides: TGTGCCAGTAGTATAGGACAGCTCACAGATACGCAGTATTTT.